A single T cell receptor beta chain is shown here with its context. What it recognizes is unknown. This sample was included in a study of OX40 agonist ivuxolimab in advanced cancers. Trimming took 5 bases from V and 1 from J, leaving 11 bases between them. The CDR3 spans 14 residues. Germline CDR1 reads MNHNS; CDR2 reads SASEGT. The repertoire was sequenced with immunoSEQ multiplex PCR; TCRdb's copy has only in-frame clones and lacks some. The repertoire holds about 50,000 clones, with more than 65% as singletons. Points from the study as a whole: At 0.1 to 3.0 mg/kg and by week 6, CD4+ and CD8+ T cells in the blood had expanded clonally. Expansion of clones was among the lowest in partial responders at 0.1-3.0 mg/kg.

V is TRBV6-1 and J is TRBJ1-1; D ambiguous. This specimen was CD4+ or CD8+ T cells sorted from blood, taken in a trial of the OX40 agonist ivuxolimab. The sequence came from an adult with an advanced solid tumor such as melanoma, head and neck, liver or kidney cancer. The CDR3 DNA follows: TGTGCCAGCAGTAAAACAGTAACGAACACTGAAGCTTTCTTT. Its protein product is CASSKTVTNTEAFF.